What follows are 5 T cell receptor beta chains derived from one specimen sequenced in a study of OX40 agonist ivuxolimab in advanced cancers. Produced via immunoSEQ multiplex PCR; TCRdb's table is partial and in-frame only. The sample holds about 110,000 clones, around 90% seen once. The sequences come from CD4+ or CD8+ T cells sorted from blood, collected in a trial of the OX40 agonist ivuxolimab. The receptor source for this set is an adult with an advanced solid tumor such as melanoma, head and neck, liver or kidney cancer.

This chain links TRBV6-1 with TRBJ1-1; possibly TRBD1 for D (6 bases). Germline CDR1 reads MNHNS; CDR2 reads SASEGT. V dropped 11 bases and J dropped 3 bases, with 16 bases sitting between them. This CDR3 contains 13 residues. CDR3: CAGRWGLDTEAFF. The CDR3 bases are TGTGCCGGACGTTGGGGGCTCGACACTGAAGCTTTCTTT.

The chain links TRBV10-3 to TRBJ1-5; 9 positions agree with TRBD1. Germline V gene lookup returns CDR1 ENHRY and CDR2 SYGVKD. The CDR3 loop spans 17 amino acids. The junction had 10 bases not matched to a gene; V was cut back by 1 base and J by 6 bases. The CDR3 region has the DNA TGTGCCATCAGTGAGTGGGACAGGGCCGGAGGAGGTCAGCCCCAGCATTTT. It codes for CAISEWDRAGGGQPQHF.

The chain links TRBV28 to TRBJ2-1; the match to TRBD1 covers 9 bases. Germline V lookup: CDR1 MDHEN, CDR2 SYDVKM. The V gene end was trimmed by 5 bases and the J gene end by 8 bases; junction bases not matched to a gene: 22. This CDR3 has 19 amino acids. For the CDR3, the DNA is TGTGCCAGCAGTAAAAATTTCTGGACAGGGGAATACCGGCCGCATGAGCAGTTCTTC. Residues: CASSKNFWTGEYRPHEQFF.

V usage is TRBV14 and J usage is TRBJ2-5; D is possibly TRBD2 (6 bases). Germline values: CDR1 SGHDN, CDR2 FVKESK. This CDR3 is 16 amino acids long. Trimming cost V 0 bases and J 0 bases, with 11 bases left between them. The CDR3 protein is CASSQDGGTYQETQYF. CDR3 nucleotide sequence: TGTGCCAGCAGCCAAGATGGGGGGACGTACCAAGAGACCCAGTACTTC.

J is TRBJ2-7 and V is TRBV2, with 7 bases aligning to TRBD2. V was clipped by 1 base and J by 4 bases; unmatched bases: 7. This CDR3 is 15 amino acids long. Per germline, CDR1 SNHLY and CDR2 FYNNEI. The CDR3 sequence: CASSEGGGPTYEQYF. The CDR3 DNA reads TGTGCCAGCAGTGAAGGGGGGGGACCTACGTACGAGCAGTACTTC.